The source of this TCR beta chain is a study of T-cell memory formation after mild COVID-19. Study-wide findings and caveats: CD8+ contracting clones occupied EMRA, while CD4+ ones occupied mainly CM and EM.

MiXCR, run by TCRdb on the 5' RACE reads, gives a single entry per CDR3 protein. The sample contains 470,000 or so distinct CDR3 sequences, 18% of which appear only once. Concerning this clonotype itself: Its antigen is not known.

The germline V gene encodes CDR1 SNHLY and CDR2 FYNNEI. Trimming pared 8 bases from V and 0 bases from J, leaving 19 bases between. This CDR3 spans 16 amino acids. The sequencing input was PBMCs or a T cell subset sorted from them (not recorded which). The chain couples TRBV2 to TRBJ1-1; weak D call: TRBD1 (5 bases). The TCR comes from an adult woman who had mild COVID-19 (a few samples of this study predate the infection). Cell type and time point are not known. The DNA for the CDR3 is TGTGCCAGCGGTCTTCGGGGGTTCGGCATGAACACTGAAGCTTTCTTT. It encodes CASGLRGFGMNTEAFF.